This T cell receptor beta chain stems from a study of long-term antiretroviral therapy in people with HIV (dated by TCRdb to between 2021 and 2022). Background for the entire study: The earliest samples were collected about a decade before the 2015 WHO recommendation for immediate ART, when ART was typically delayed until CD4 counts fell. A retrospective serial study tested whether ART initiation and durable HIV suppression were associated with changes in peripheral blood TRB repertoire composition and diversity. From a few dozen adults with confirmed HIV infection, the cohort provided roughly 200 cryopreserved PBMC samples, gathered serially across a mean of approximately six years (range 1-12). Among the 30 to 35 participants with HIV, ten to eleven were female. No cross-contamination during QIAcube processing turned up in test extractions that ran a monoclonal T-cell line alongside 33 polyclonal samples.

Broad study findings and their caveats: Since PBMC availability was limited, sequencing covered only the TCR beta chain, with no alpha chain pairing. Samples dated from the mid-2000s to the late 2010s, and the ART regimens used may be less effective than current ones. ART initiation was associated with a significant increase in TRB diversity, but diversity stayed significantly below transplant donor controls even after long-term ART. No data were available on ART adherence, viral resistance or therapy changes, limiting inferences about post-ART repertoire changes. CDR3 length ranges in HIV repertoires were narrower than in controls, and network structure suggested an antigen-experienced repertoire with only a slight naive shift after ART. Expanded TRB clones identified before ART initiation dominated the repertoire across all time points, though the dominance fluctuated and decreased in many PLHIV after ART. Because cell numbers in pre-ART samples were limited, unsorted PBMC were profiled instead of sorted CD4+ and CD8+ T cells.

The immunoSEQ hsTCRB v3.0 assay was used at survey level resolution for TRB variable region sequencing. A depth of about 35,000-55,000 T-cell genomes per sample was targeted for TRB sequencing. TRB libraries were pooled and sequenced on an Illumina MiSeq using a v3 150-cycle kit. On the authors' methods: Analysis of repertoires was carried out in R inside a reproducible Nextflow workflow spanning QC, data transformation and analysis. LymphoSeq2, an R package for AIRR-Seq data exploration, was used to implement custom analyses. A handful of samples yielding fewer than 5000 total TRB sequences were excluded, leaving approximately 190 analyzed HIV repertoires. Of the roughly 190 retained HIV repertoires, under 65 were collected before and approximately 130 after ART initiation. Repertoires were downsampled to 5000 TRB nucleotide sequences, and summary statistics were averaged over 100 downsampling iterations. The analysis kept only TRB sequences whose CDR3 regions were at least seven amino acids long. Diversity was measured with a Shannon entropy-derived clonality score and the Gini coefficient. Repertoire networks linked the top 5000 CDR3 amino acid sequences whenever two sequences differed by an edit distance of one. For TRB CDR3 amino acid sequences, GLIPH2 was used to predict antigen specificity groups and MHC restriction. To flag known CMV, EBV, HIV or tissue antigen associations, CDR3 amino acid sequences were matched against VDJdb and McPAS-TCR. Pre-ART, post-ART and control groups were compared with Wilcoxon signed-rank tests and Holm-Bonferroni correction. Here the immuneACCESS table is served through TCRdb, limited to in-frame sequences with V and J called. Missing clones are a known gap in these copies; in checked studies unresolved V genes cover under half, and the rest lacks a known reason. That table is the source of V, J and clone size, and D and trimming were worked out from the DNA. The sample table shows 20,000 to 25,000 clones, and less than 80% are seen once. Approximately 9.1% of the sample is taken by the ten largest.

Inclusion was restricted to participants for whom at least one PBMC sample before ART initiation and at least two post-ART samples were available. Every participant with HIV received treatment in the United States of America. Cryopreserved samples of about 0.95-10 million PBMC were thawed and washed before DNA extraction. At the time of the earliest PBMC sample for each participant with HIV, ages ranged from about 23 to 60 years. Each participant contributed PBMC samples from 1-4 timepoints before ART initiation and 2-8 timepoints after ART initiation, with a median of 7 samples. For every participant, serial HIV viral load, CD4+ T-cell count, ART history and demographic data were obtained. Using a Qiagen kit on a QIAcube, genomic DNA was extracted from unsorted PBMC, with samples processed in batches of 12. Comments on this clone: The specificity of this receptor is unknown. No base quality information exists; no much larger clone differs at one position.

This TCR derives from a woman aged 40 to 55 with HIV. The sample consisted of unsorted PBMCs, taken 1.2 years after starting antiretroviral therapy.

The CDR3 here reads CASSSAGQGFGYEQYF. The nucleotides read TGTGCCAGCAGCTCGGCCGGACAGGGGTTCGGCTACGAGCAGTACTTC. The chain is encoded by TRBV7-9 joined to TRBJ2-5, with 9 bases in between that match TRBD1. Matching the DNA end better, TRBJ2-7 makes the J call doubtful. The germline V gene (reference sequence) specifies SEHNR as CDR1 and FQNEAQ as CDR2. There are 16 amino acids in the CDR3, from cysteine to phenylalanine inclusive. Just the 48-base CDR3 DNA is kept, in frame starting at base 1.